This T cell receptor beta chain came from a study of shared clonotypes between healthy human individuals. Germline CDR1 and CDR2: SNHLY and FYNNEI. The CDR3 is 15 amino acids. Trimming cost V 5 bases and J 3 bases, with 13 bases left between them. Profiling relied on immunoSEQ multiplex PCR, and the TCRdb table lists in-frame clones only, not all of them. The top ten hold 0.39% of the sample, which has approximately 2.1 million clones, approximately 93% seen once. This sequence was found in a man between 18 and 35 years old in good health. Some clones in this sample may be carry-over from other donors' samples. This chain uses TRBV2 with TRBJ2-2, with a tentative D call TRBD2 (5 bases). The sequenced sample consisted of naive CD4+ T cells from PBMCs. Documented subset: CD45RA+ positively selected. The CDR3 sequence: CASSPRTGYTGELFF. In DNA form, the CDR3 reads TGTGCCAGCAGTCCCCGGACGGGGTACACCGGGGAGCTGTTTTTT.